This entry features one T cell receptor (beta chain) sequence. As processed by the authors: Amplified reference gene primers provided the basis for estimating nucleated cell counts. Method: immunoSEQ multiplex PCR; TCRdb's copy keeps in-frame clones and lacks some. V and J calls and clone size are copied from that table; D and trimming were computed from the DNA. The sample has 80,000 to 95,000 clones; 80% to 85% are singletons. The data stem from a study of blood T cell repertoires in COVID-19. Across the study: Samples of COVID-19 (acute and convalescent) were obtained from the United States, Italy and Spain. T cells, B-cell-depleted T cells, or PBMCs supplied cDNA or gDNA.

Per the germline V gene, CDR1 is SGHVS and CDR2 is FQNEAQ. This CDR3 contains 17 residues. V dropped 5 bases and J dropped 2 bases, with 19 bases sitting between them. Sequencing was performed on peripheral blood. The TCR comes from a woman of 80 years or more with active or convalescent COVID-19. The chain combines TRBV7-8 with TRBJ2-1; D may be TRBD1 (6 bases). CDR3 DNA sequence: TGTGCCAGCAGCCTGATACAGGGCAGGGGTGCCTACAATGAGCAGTTCTTC. Amino acids: CASSLIQGRGAYNEQFF. Using reference TRBV7-8 and TRBJ2-1 for the parts outside the CDR3, the full variable domain is GAGVSQSPRYKVAKRGQDVALRCDPISGHVSLFWYQQALGQGPEFLTYFQNEAQLDKSGLPSDRFFAERPEGSVSTLKIQRTQQEDSAVYLCASSLIQGRGAYNEQFFGPGTRLTVL.